The 25 T cell receptor beta chains listed next were all sequenced from one sample in a study of beta chain features in type 1 diabetes. The study reverse transcribed the entire isolated RNA, so it sequenced expressed TCRB transcripts. Data came from immunoSEQ multiplex PCR; TCRdb stores just in-frame clones and leaves some out. Of 150,000 to 170,000 clones in the sample, around 8% are singletons; the top ten hold 0.65%. The sequencing input was central memory CD4+ T cells from blood. All receptors derive from a man aged 18 to 29 in good health.

J is TRBJ1-1 and V is TRBV5-1; D might be TRBD1 (5 bases). Trimming took off 0 bases at V and 4 bases at J, with 10 bases between the two ends. Germline V gene sequence: CDR1 SGHRS, CDR2 YFSETQ. CDR3 size: 14 residues. The chain's CDR3 is CASSLEQGFTEAFF. The CDR3 region has the DNA TGCGCCAGCAGCTTGGAGCAGGGATTCACTGAAGCTTTCTTT.

The chain joins TRBV7-2 to TRBJ1-5; 9 bases are shared with TRBD1. Germline CDR1 SGHTA, CDR2 FQGNSA. With V trimmed by 7 bases and J by 0 bases, 4 bases remained unmatched. The CDR3 is made up of 15 amino acids. CDR3 in DNA: TGTGCCAGCACGAAGGGACAGGGTAGCAATCAGCCCCAGCATTTT. It translates to CASTKGQGSNQPQHF.

The chain couples TRBV7-2 to TRBJ2-7, with 10 bases matching TRBD1. This CDR3 comprises 18 residues. Trimming took 3 bases from V and 0 from J; bases not matched to a gene: 11. Germline V gene data show CDR1 as SGHTA and CDR2 as FQGNSA. CDR3 protein: CASSFKVSGTGDSYEQYF. The CDR3 bases are TGTGCCAGCAGCTTCAAAGTTTCCGGGACAGGGGACTCCTACGAGCAGTACTTC.

CDR3 coding DNA: TGTGCCAGCAGCTCAAACCAAATCGGACAGGGGTCGTCCTACGAGCAGTACTTC. Translating gives CASSSNQIGQGSSYEQYF. The chain employs TRBV5-5 and TRBJ2-7, with TRBD1 identical over 9 bases. Per the germline V gene, CDR1 is SGHKS and CDR2 is YYEKEE (reference sequence). This CDR3 has 18 residues. With 3 bases clipped from V and 1 base from J, the junction kept 14 bases outside the gene matches. Full variable domain (rest looked up from reference TRBV5-5 and TRBJ2-7): DAGVTQSPTHLIKTRGQQVTLRCSPISGHKSVSWYQQVLGQGPQFIFQYYEKEERGRGNFPDRFSARQFPNYSSELNVNALLLGDSALYLCASSSNQIGQGSSYEQYFGPGTRLTVT.

This clone appeared a few times. This sequence joins TRBV11-3 and TRBJ2-7; D is undetermined. Germline V gives CDR1 SGHNT, CDR2 YENEEA. CDR3 length equals 14 residues. V was cut by 3 bases and J by 0 bases, with 9 bases left in between. The CDR3 DNA reads TGTGCCAGCAGCTTGGGCCCGATCTCCTACGAGCAGTACTTC. It yields the protein CASSLGPISYEQYF.

The rearrangement joins TRBV4-2 to TRBJ2-5; TRBD2 matches 10 bases. The J segment lost 0 bases and the V segment lost 4 bases, leaving 2 bases of the junction unmatched. This CDR3 has 15 residues. CDR1 is LGHNA and CDR2 is YNFKEQ in the germline V gene. The CDR3 DNA reads as TGTGCCAGCAGCCGAGCGGGGGGGTACCAAGAGACCCAGTACTTC. Protein product: CASSRAGGYQETQYF.

This clone has more than one count but fewer than ten. The chain combines TRBV29-1 with TRBJ2-7, with a weak D call TRBD1 (5 bases). This CDR3 spans 13 amino acids. Germline V gene sequence: CDR1 SQVTM, CDR2 ANQGSEA. V dropped 0 bases and J dropped 2 bases, with 8 bases sitting between them. The CDR3 bases are TGCAGCGTTGAAGATCGACAGACCTACGAGCAGTACTTC. It yields the protein CSVEDRQTYEQYF.

The chain recombines TRBV6-1 with TRBJ2-7, with 10 positions matching TRBD2. With 2 bases clipped from V and 2 bases from J, the junction kept 6 bases outside the gene matches. This CDR3 is built from 16 residues. CDR1 MNHNS and CDR2 SASEGT come from the germline V gene. The CDR3 region is CASSETIAGGAYEQYF. DNA for the CDR3: TGTGCCAGCAGTGAAACTATAGCGGGAGGAGCCTACGAGCAGTACTTC.

Regarding this clone: Other DNA sequences of this sample code for an identical CDR3. The chain combines TRBV7-2 with TRBJ2-3, with 8 bases fitting TRBD2. Trimming took 1 base from V and 1 from J; bases not matched to a gene: 4. Germline assignment: CDR1 SGHTA and CDR2 FQGNSA. The CDR3 is 16 residues long. The CDR3 is CASSLEGRGGTDTQYF. The DNA for the CDR3 is TGTGCCAGCAGCTTAGAAGGGCGGGGGGGCACAGATACGCAGTATTTT.

This clone was seen more than once but under ten times. The rearrangement joins TRBV5-5 to TRBJ1-1, with D unresolved. The V end lost 5 bases, the J end lost 5 bases, and 13 bases lay between the germline ends. Germline lookup yields CDR1 SGHKS and CDR2 YYEKEE (reference sequence). The CDR3 loop spans 13 amino acids. CDR3 sequence reads: CASRRESFTEAFF. CDR3 bases: TGTGCCAGCAGACGAGAATCTTTTACTGAAGCTTTCTTT. The full variable domain, completed using reference TRBV5-5 and TRBJ1-1, is DAGVTQSPTHLIKTRGQQVTLRCSPISGHKSVSWYQQVLGQGPQFIFQYYEKEERGRGNFPDRFSARQFPNYSSELNVNALLLGDSALYLCASRRESFTEAFFGQGTRLTVV.

The rearrangement uses TRBV14 and TRBJ2-7, with D possibly being TRBD1 (5 bases). The germline V gene has CDR1 SGHDN and CDR2 FVKESK. V was cut by 8 bases and J by 7 bases, with 21 bases left in between. The CDR3 has 14 amino acids. This chain's CDR3 is CASSQASSVGEQYF. The CDR3 DNA sequence: TGTGCCAGCTCACAGGCCTCGTCGGTGGGGGAGCAGTACTTC.

This clone was detected only a few times. This chain connects TRBV18 to TRBJ2-5; weak D call: TRBD2 (6 bases). The last part of the DNA fits TRBJ2-7 better; the J call may be wrong. The CDR3 is 13 amino acids. CDR1 and CDR2 from the germline V gene are KGHSH and LQKENI. DNA for the CDR3: TGTGCCAGCTCCCGGGACTTCAGAGACGAGCAGTACTTC. Protein product: CASSRDFRDEQYF.

This clone came up a few times. This rearrangement joins TRBV5-1 to TRBJ1-5, with a tentative D call TRBD1 (6 bases). CDR1 SGHRS and CDR2 YFSETQ come from the germline V gene. Trimming stripped 4 bases from V and 7 bases from J, with 12 bases between. The CDR3 loop spans 13 amino acids. This CDR3 reads CASSIQQGQPQHF. For the CDR3, the DNA is TGCGCCAGCAGCATACAACAGGGCCAGCCCCAGCATTTT.

This clone came up a few times. This chain connects TRBV28 to TRBJ2-7; 8 bases map to TRBD2. Per the germline V gene, CDR1 is MDHEN and CDR2 is SYDVKM. This CDR3 has 15 amino acids. With 3 bases clipped from V and 1 base from J, the junction kept 5 bases outside the gene matches. CDR3 protein: CASSLGGRPSYEQYF. CDR3 sequence (DNA): TGTGCCAGCAGTTTGGGCGGGAGGCCGTCCTACGAGCAGTACTTC. Supplemented by reference TRBV28 and TRBJ2-7, the full variable domain reads DVKVTQSSRYLVKRTGEKVFLECVQDMDHENMFWYRQDPGLGLRLIYFSYDVKMKEKGDIPEGYSVSREKKERFSLILESASTNQTSMYLCASSLGGRPSYEQYFGPGTRLTVT.

The table lists this clone with a few counts. V gene TRBV7-3 combines with J gene TRBJ2-1, with TRBD1 as a possible D gene (6 bases). Between the trimmed V and J ends, which lost 1 base and 8 bases, there was a span of 12 bases. The CDR3 runs 14 residues. Germline CDR1 and CDR2: SGHTA and FQGTGA. The CDR3 bases are TGTGCCAGCAGCTTAAACTGGGGGCAAGATGAGCAGTTCTTC. It specifies CASSLNWGQDEQFF.

This chain joins TRBV5-4 and TRBJ2-5, with 16 bases lining up with TRBD2. Germline values: CDR1 SGHNT, CDR2 YYREEE (reference sequence). The V gene end was trimmed by 4 bases and the J gene end by 1 base; junction bases not matched to a gene: 7. The length of the CDR3 is 18 residues. DNA of the CDR3: TGTGCCAGCAGCACCGGGACTAGCGGGGGGGCTGGCCAAGAGACCCAGTACTTC. Protein product: CASSTGTSGGAGQETQYF.

This clone has only a few counts. This chain uses TRBV14 with TRBJ1-1, with unresolved D. V was cut by 5 bases and J by 3 bases, with 10 bases left in between. The CDR3 loop spans 13 amino acids. Germline V lookup: CDR1 SGHDN, CDR2 FVKESK. CDR3 loop: CASSSRSHTEAFF. The DNA of the CDR3 is TGTGCCAGCAGCTCGAGGTCGCACACTGAAGCTTTCTTT.

The chain employs TRBV5-6 and TRBJ2-3, with TRBD1 matching over 9 bases. This CDR3 spans 15 amino acids. V lost 4 bases and J lost 6; bases outside the gene matches: 9. The germline V gene has CDR1 SGHDT and CDR2 YYEEEE. In nucleotides, the CDR3 is TGTGCCAGCAGCCCTACAGGGGGCTCGGTGGATACGCAGTATTTT. Its translation: CASSPTGGSVDTQYF. The complete variable domain, with remaining parts taken from reference TRBV5-6 and TRBJ2-3, reads DAGVTQSPTHLIKTRGQQVTLRCSPKSGHDTVSWYQQALGQGPQFIFQYYEEEERQRGNFPDRFSGHQFPNYSSELNVNALLLGDSALYLCASSPTGGSVDTQYFGPGTRLTVL.

In this sample, this clone turned up many times. The chain has TRBV30 and TRBJ1-2; D ambiguous. The CDR3 has 13 amino acids. The germline V gene has CDR1 GTSNPN and CDR2 SVGIG (reference sequence). The V gene lost 3 bases and the J gene lost 0 bases, with 8 bases spanning the gap. CDR3: CAWSKQANYGYTF. In DNA, the CDR3 is TGTGCCTGGAGCAAACAAGCTAACTATGGCTACACCTTC.

This clone has a handful of counts. The genes are TRBV18 and TRBJ1-2; the D is unclear. The CDR3 has 14 amino acids. V was trimmed by 2 bases and J by 4 bases, leaving 11 bases between them. CDR1 is KGHSH, CDR2 LQKENI, per germline. The CDR3 here is CASSPSAESYGYTF. In nucleotides, the CDR3 is TGTGCCAGCTCACCAAGCGCGGAGTCCTATGGCTACACCTTC.

This clone was recorded a few times. The chain has TRBV30 and TRBJ2-3; TRBD2 matches at 14 bases. Germline lookup yields CDR1 GTSNPN and CDR2 SVGIG (reference sequence). Trimming took 5 bases from V and 1 from J; bases not matched to a gene: 8. This CDR3 comprises 17 residues. The CDR3 DNA reads as TGTGCCTGGGGGGGACTAGCGGGGGCCTCTGGCACAGATACGCAGTATTTT. Residues: CAWGGLAGASGTDTQYF.

This clone was counted between two and nine times. V and J are TRBV7-8 and TRBJ1-4; D is perhaps TRBD1 (5 bases). V lost 6 bases, J lost 4 bases, and 21 bases lay in between. Germline V gene data show CDR1 as SGHVS and CDR2 as FQNEAQ. The CDR3 spans 17 residues. CDR3 nucleotides: TGTGCCAGCAGTCGGGGGTTGATATTCCGCGATAATGAAAAACTGTTTTTT. Protein sequence: CASSRGLIFRDNEKLFF. The full variable domain, in which reference TRBV7-8 and TRBJ1-4 provide the parts outside the CDR3, is GAGVSQSPRYKVAKRGQDVALRCDPISGHVSLFWYQQALGQGPEFLTYFQNEAQLDKSGLPSDRFFAERPEGSVSTLKIQRTQQEDSAVYLCASSRGLIFRDNEKLFFGSGTQLSVL.

This clone was counted a few times. This chain connects TRBV7-2 to TRBJ2-5; 12 nucleotides align to TRBD1. Trimming took 0 bases from V and 4 from J; bases not matched to a gene: 6. The germline V gene encodes CDR1 SGHTA and CDR2 FQGNSA. CDR3 length: 17 amino acids. CDR3 protein: CASSLASGTGGGETQYF. Written as DNA, the CDR3 is TGTGCCAGCAGCTTAGCGTCCGGGACAGGGGGCGGAGAGACCCAGTACTTC.

This clone was detected only a few times. This sequence joins TRBV9 and TRBJ1-6; TRBD1 matches at 7 bases. Germline V lookup: CDR1 SGDLS, CDR2 YYNGEE. V gave up 4 bases and J gave up 6 bases; unmatched junction bases: 10. CDR3 length: 16 amino acids. The CDR3 nucleotides are TGTGCCAGCAGCTTCGATCCGGGACAGCTTAATTCACCCCTCCACTTT. It codes for CASSFDPGQLNSPLHF.

The chain uses TRBV28 and TRBJ2-7; no clear D. Germline V lookup: CDR1 MDHEN, CDR2 SYDVKM. The CDR3 spans 14 residues. The ends were cut back, 5 bases at V and 3 bases at J, with 14 bases in the middle. CDR3 coding DNA: TGTGCCAGCAGTCACCCCTCCTACGGCTACGAGCAGTACTTC. It is translated as CASSHPSYGYEQYF.